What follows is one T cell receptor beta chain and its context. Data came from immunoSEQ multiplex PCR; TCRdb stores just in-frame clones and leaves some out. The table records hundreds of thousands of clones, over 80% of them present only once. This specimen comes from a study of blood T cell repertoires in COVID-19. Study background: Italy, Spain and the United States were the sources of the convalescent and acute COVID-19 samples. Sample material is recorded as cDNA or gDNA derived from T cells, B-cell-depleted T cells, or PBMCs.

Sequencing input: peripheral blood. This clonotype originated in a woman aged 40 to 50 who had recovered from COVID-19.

The CDR3 region has the DNA TGTGCCAGCAGTCCCGGGACAGGGGACGGCTACACCTTC. This gives the protein CASSPGTGDGYTF. The chain joins TRBV6-2 or TRBV6-3 to TRBJ1-2, with 10 bases that match TRBD1. Germline CDR1 and CDR2: MNHEY and SVGEGT. The trim removed 5 bases at V and 8 bases at J, leaving 5 bases unmatched. The CDR3 has 13 residues.